This T cell receptor beta chain stems from a study of shared clonotypes between healthy human individuals (dated by TCRdb to the early 2020s). General notes on the study: A couple of women and a few men aged 18 to 49 years were included in the cohort. To estimate repertoire size and how much clonotypes are shared between individuals, the study performed deep sequencing of blood TCR repertoires from a handful of healthy adults. Each donor's leukapheresis produced roughly between about 0.9 and 9.5 billion PBMCs. Libraries were prepared and TCR repertoires were sequenced by different laboratories using diverse techniques, in order to increase sequencing depth and limit assay-specific biases. For each donor, CD4 naive and CD4 memory were each run on three plates, CD8 naive on two plates, and CD8 memory on one plate.

Per the germline V gene, MGHRA is the CDR1 and YSYEKL is the CDR2. Relative to germline, V is missing 2 bases and J is missing 3 bases, with 10 bases of the junction outside any gene match. CDR3 length: 17 amino acids, cysteine to phenylalanine. Only the CDR3 portion is preserved as DNA: 51 bases, with reading frame beginning at the first base. For the CD8 naive samples, CD45RO-negative cells were positively selected for CCR7, yielding a CD45RA+CCR7+ population from which TemRA cells were excluded. Healthy HIV-negative adults with no recently reported acute infections or vaccinations were included as donors. Only Caucasian adults living in Nashville, Tennessee, USA were represented among the donors. After blood collection by leukapheresis, PBMCs were isolated using Ficoll-Histopaque density gradient centrifugation and then cryopreserved in the vapor phase of liquid nitrogen. Purity and quantity of every magnetically sorted T cell population were checked by analytical flow cytometry. Genomic DNA was isolated from every sorted fraction and measured by UV absorbance on a Nanodrop 2000c.

On the study overall, not on this receptor specifically: Incomplete sequencing was indicated by rarefaction of sorted-subset datasets, despite the large sequencing depth. Compared with non-shared clonotypes, the clonotypes found in all four sorted-subset donors had higher generation probabilities. Sampling was restricted to blood, and TCR repertoires in tissue are likely to differ from TCR repertoires in blood. Pairwise subsampling indicated that sequencing depth was expected to affect the degree of clonotype sharing among donors. Larger estimated clonotype richness was generally found for naive subsets than for memory subsets. The small number of donors limited the genetic and exposure-history diversity represented. Sharing across several donors was observed for approximately 5% of naive CD4, over 3% of naive CD8, 2% to 2.5% of memory CD4, and about 0.39% of memory CD8 clonotypes.

Worth noting for this clone: Its antigen is still unknown. No quality values exist for individual bases; no much larger clone is one base distant.

Using the deep immunoSEQ assay, TCR CDR3 regions were amplified from genomic DNA by multiplex PCR. For each cell subset, the extracted genomic DNA was distributed evenly across all wells of several immunoSEQ 96-well plates, and each plate served as one replicate. Each replicate PCR for sorted subsets received roughly 0.2 ug genomic DNA, equal to roughly 29,000 T cell genomes. Purified libraries were quantified with a Qubit 3.0 fluorometer, sized on a Bioanalyzer 2100, and re-quantified with the KAPA Library Quantification kit. Each immunoSEQ 96-well plate was sequenced on its own single-read 150-cycle Illumina NextSeq 550 flow cell. The published analysis was carried out like this. The immunoSEQ output contained only junctional sequences without quality scores, so filtering could not match that applied to full-length reads. To assign V/J genes and CDR3, sequences were annotated using PyIR, a Python wrapper for IgBLAST v1.9, with IMGT germline references. Reads with weak V/J assignments (E-value above 1e-6), missing CDR3, stop codons, out-of-frame junctions, or ambiguous translated residues were removed. V3J clonotypes were defined by identical inferred V gene, J gene, and CDR3 amino acid sequence. The percentage overlap between two repertoires was calculated by dividing the number of shared unique clonotypes by the size of the smaller repertoire. RTK rarefaction, the Chao1 estimator, and Recon v2.1 estimates of unobserved clonotypes were used to assess repertoire richness. Generation probabilities for all TCRbeta clonotypes obtained by the gDNA method from four donors were computed using OLGA. Sourced from immuneACCESS, this table was stored by TCRdb with only in-frame sequences that have V and J called. A share of the clones is absent; for the studies checked, an unresolved V gene accounts for under half, and the remainder has no known explanation. Clone size and V and J calls were adopted from that table, with D and trimming inferred from the DNA. Within this sample are more than 2 million clones, with over 85% of them counted one time only. Clones ranked in the top ten supply more than 0.95% of the sample.

The source of this sequence is a man aged 18 to 30 in good health. Recombination joined TRBV4-1 with TRBJ1-1, with 9 junctional bases fitting TRBD1. Source material: naive CD8+ T cells sorted from blood. The sample's cell subset or site label, decoded: CD45RA+CCR7+. The nucleotide sequence reads TGCGCCAGCAGCCAAAGGTATCCGGACAGGGGCGACACTGAAGCTTTCTTT. Translated, this is CASSQRYPDRGDTEAFF.